This paragraph covers one T cell receptor (beta chain) sequence. What it recognizes is unknown. The entry originates in a study of T cell repertoires and HLA-DP antigens. Sequencing was performed with immunoSEQ multiplex PCR; in TCRdb, only in-frame clones are kept and a portion is missing. The sample lists approximately 86,000 clones; approximately 89% were seen once. The V and J ends lost 2 bases and 0 bases respectively, with 8 bases between them. The germline V gene has CDR1 SGHNT and CDR2 YYREEE (reference sequence). There are 14 residues in the CDR3. Input material: CD4+ T cells from PBMCs. The rearrangement joins TRBV5-4 to TRBJ1-1; no reliable D call. This sequence originates from a man aged 45 to 65 in good health and CMV-seronegative. The CDR3 protein is CASSLPQLNTEAFF. In DNA form, the CDR3 reads TGTGCCAGCAGCTTACCCCAGTTGAACACTGAAGCTTTCTTT.